A single sample is the source of the 3 T cell receptor beta chains below, sequenced in a study of blood T cell repertoires in COVID-19. Assay used: immunoSEQ multiplex PCR; TCRdb lists only in-frame clones, some missing. Of around 60,000 clones listed, approximately 92% were seen once; the top ten hold over 8%. Sequencing was carried out using peripheral blood. These receptors all stem from a woman of 80 years or more with active COVID-19.

The chain recombines TRBV24-1 with TRBJ2-7; 10 bases agree with TRBD2. CDR1 and CDR2 (germline): KGHDR, SFDVKD. CDR3 length: 13 amino acids. V dropped 5 bases and J dropped 5; count of bases not matched to a gene: 2. The CDR3: CATSVGTSDEQYF. The CDR3 DNA reads as TGTGCCACCAGTGTGGGGACTAGCGACGAGCAGTACTTC.

Here the CDR3 DNA reads TGTGCCAGCAGCCGGGACAGGGGTTCACCCCTCCACTTT. Protein sequence: CASSRDRGSPLHF. This chain uses TRBV3-1 (or the pseudogene TRBV3-2) with TRBJ1-6; 10 bases agree with TRBD1. CDR1 and CDR2 (germline): LGHDT, YNNKEL (reference sequence). The CDR3 extends over 13 amino acids. The ends lost 4 bases at V and 9 bases at J; junction bases unmatched: 0.

This chain joins TRBV7-2 and TRBJ2-5, with D possibly TRBD1 on 5 matching bases. The CDR3 is 15 residues long. The germline V and J ends were trimmed by 2 bases and 7 bases, with 17 bases remaining between them. Looked up from germline, CDR1 is SGHTA and CDR2 is FQGNSA. The CDR3, as DNA: TGTGCCAGCAGCTTATATGGCACAGGCCCGGGGACCCAGTACTTC. This codes for CASSLYGTGPGTQYF.